Detailed here is one T cell receptor (beta chain). Its antigen remains unknown. Each of the donors was a healthy adult who was HIV-negative and had not had a recent acute infection or vaccination. The germline CDR1 and CDR2 sequences are KGHSH and LQKENI. Trimming left V 2 bases short and J 7 bases short, with 9 bases between. CDR3 length equals 13 residues. Using roughly 200 ng DNA, 30,000 to 35,000 T cell genomes, the sorted-subset replicate PCRs were run. Repertoires were generated with immunoSEQ multiplex PCR, while TCRdb's copy carries only in-frame clones and drops some. This repertoire shows 850,000 to 1,100,000 clones, 70% to 80% found once; its top ten account for about 0.89%. This sample is part of a study of shared clonotypes between healthy human individuals. Whole-study findings and limits: Sampling used blood alone; tissue repertoires probably differ. Relative to memory subsets, naive subsets generally showed larger estimated richness.

The clonotype was recovered from a young man in good health. Some clones in this sample may be carry-over from other donors' samples. Source material: memory CD4+ T cells from PBMCs. Subset reported: CD45RA-negative fraction. This chain uses TRBV18 with TRBJ2-1; D is uncertain. The CDR3 protein is CASSPGSINEQFF. The CDR3 bases are TGTGCCAGCTCACCAGGCTCGATTAATGAGCAGTTCTTC.